Presented here are 8 T cell receptor beta chains from one specimen sequenced in a study of T cell repertoires in cytomegalovirus infection. MiXCR, applied by TCRdb to the reads, yields one record per CDR3 protein. The sample records more than 75,000 distinct CDR3 sequences, less than 30% being singletons. These receptors are not linked to any known antigen. The material was CD8+ T cells from cultured PBMCs, obtained from culture after CMV antigen stimulation. The receptors shown here come from a human donor in good health (CMV status not recorded). Some clones in this sample may be carry-over from other donors' samples.

J is TRBJ2-1 and V is TRBV7-9, with D possibly matching TRBD2 (5 bases). Per germline, CDR1 SEHNR and CDR2 FQNEAQ (reference sequence). This CDR3 region has 13 residues. Deletions cut 1 base from V and 7 bases from J, with 8 bases between. The CDR3: CASSLVGENEQFF. For the CDR3, the DNA is TGTGCCAGCAGCTTAGTTGGGGAGAATGAGCAGTTCTTC.

This chain uses TRBV4-1 with TRBJ1-5; D is unresolved. Germline V gives CDR1 MGHRA, CDR2 YSYEKL. The CDR3 consists of 15 residues. Between the trimmed V and J ends, which lost 0 bases and 3 bases, there was a span of 9 bases. The CDR3 sequence is CASSQDWAVNQPQHF. The CDR3 nucleotides read TGCGCCAGCAGCCAAGATTGGGCAGTCAATCAGCCCCAGCATTTT.

The chain combines TRBV6-5 with TRBJ1-1; no definite D call. Germline lookup yields CDR1 MNHEY and CDR2 SVGAGI. The CDR3 length is 16 residues. V was cut by 0 bases and J by 0 bases, with 11 bases left in between. CDR3 bases: TGTGCCAGCAGTTACTCCTTTGAGGATATGAACACTGAAGCTTTCTTT. This encodes CASSYSFEDMNTEAFF.

For the CDR3, the DNA is TGTGCCAGCAGCACCTGGGACAGGGAAAACTACGAGCAGTACTTC. This translates into CASSTWDRENYEQYF. The chain links TRBV11-2 to TRBJ2-7; TRBD1 agrees at 9 bases. The CDR3 contains 15 residues. CDR1 and CDR2 (germline): SGHAT, FQNNGV. V lost 5 bases and J lost 3; bases outside the gene matches: 8.

The rearrangement uses TRBV5-1 and TRBJ2-7, with D possibly matching TRBD1 (7 bases). The V and J ends lost 2 bases and 3 bases respectively, with 12 bases between them. In germline, CDR1 is SGHRS, CDR2 YFSETQ. This CDR3 is 14 amino acids long. The CDR3 region is CASSFSRGDYEQYF. The DNA of the CDR3 is TGCGCCAGCAGCTTTTCCAGGGGGGACTACGAGCAGTACTTC.

V usage is TRBV5-4 and J usage is TRBJ1-1; D is unclear. Germline CDR1 and CDR2: SGHNT and YYREEE (reference sequence). Trimming stripped 4 bases from V and 4 bases from J, with 8 bases between. The CDR3 has 12 amino acids. The CDR3 DNA reads TGTGCCAGCAGCGCGGAGGGCACTGAAGCTTTCTTT. This sequence encodes CASSAEGTEAFF.

The rearrangement uses TRBV11-2 and TRBJ2-5, with D unclear. CDR3 length equals 13 residues. Deletions cut 3 bases from V and 5 bases from J, with 10 bases between. CDR1 is SGHAT and CDR2 is FQNNGV in the germline V gene. The DNA of the CDR3 is TGTGCCAGCAGCTTCCGAGGTACTGAGACCCAGTACTTC. This encodes CASSFRGTETQYF.

This clonotype was counted a few times. The gene calls are TRBV6-5 and TRBJ2-3, with D unresolved. Trimming shortened V by 1 base and J by 0 bases, and 14 bases separated the two germline ends. CDR1 MNHEY and CDR2 SVGAGI come from the germline V gene. The CDR3 covers 17 residues. CDR3 sequence (DNA): TGTGCCAGCAGTTACTACTCTGGTCCATCAAGCACAGATACGCAGTATTTT. Translating it yields CASSYYSGPSSTDTQYF.